The sequence of this TCR beta chain was determined in a study of shared clonotypes between healthy human individuals (dated by TCRdb to 2018 to 2020). For context, the study as a whole: The cohort included a few men and a couple of women between 18 and 49 years of age. Each donor's leukapheresis produced roughly between about 0.85 and 10 billion PBMCs. Blood TCR repertoires of about five healthy adults were deeply sequenced to estimate repertoire size and the extent of clonotype sharing between individuals. Per donor, three plates each were used for CD4 naive and CD4 memory, two for CD8 naive, and one for CD8 memory. To increase sequencing depth and limit assay-specific biases, different laboratories used diverse techniques to prepare libraries and sequence TCR repertoires.

The germline V gene (reference sequence) supplies CDR1 SGHKS and CDR2 YYEKEE. The germline V and J ends show losses of 3 bases and 6 bases respectively, and no gene match explains 8 bases of the junction. Taken from cysteine to phenylalanine, the CDR3 has 14 residues. Only the CDR3 DNA stays, 42 bases, in frame from base 1. TCR CDR3 regions were amplified from genomic DNA by multiplex PCR using the deep immunoSEQ assay. Genomic DNA extracted from each cell subset was distributed evenly over all wells of several immunoSEQ 96-well plates, and each plate served as one replicate. Each replicate PCR for sorted subsets received about 200 ng genomic DNA, equal to tens of thousands of T cell genomes. Purified libraries were measured with a Qubit 3.0 fluorometer, size-checked on a Bioanalyzer 2100, and measured again with the KAPA Library Quantification kit. Every immunoSEQ 96-well plate was sequenced on a dedicated single-read 150-cycle Illumina NextSeq 550 flow cell. In the original analysis: The immunoSEQ output contained only junctional sequences without quality scores, so filtering could not match that applied to full-length reads. Sequences were annotated with PyIR, a Python wrapper for IgBLAST v1.9, using IMGT germline references to assign V/J genes and CDR3. Reads were filtered out if the reads had weak V/J assignments (E-value above 1e-6), no CDR3, stop codons, out-of-frame junctions, or ambiguous translated residues. V3J clonotypes were defined as sequences sharing the same inferred V gene, J gene, and CDR3 amino acid sequence. To compute the percentage overlap between repertoires, the number of shared unique clonotypes was divided by the size of the smaller repertoire. Three approaches were used to assess repertoire richness: RTK rarefaction, the Chao1 estimator, and Recon v2.1 estimates of unobserved clonotypes. For all TCRbeta clonotypes obtained by the gDNA method from a handful of donors, generation probabilities were computed with OLGA. TCRdb took this table from immuneACCESS and kept in-frame rearrangements with V and J called. Such tables lack part of the clones; where checked against another copy, unresolved V genes explain under half of the gap, and the rest is unexplained. Clone size and V and J calls were adopted from that table, with D and trimming inferred from the DNA. The sample contains roughly 1,800,000 clones, approximately 94% of them found a single time. The biggest ten clones account for 0.9% to 1.5% of the sample.

What the work shows at the level of the full study, not this receptor alone: The small number of donors limited the genetic and exposure-history diversity represented. Pairwise subsampling indicated that sequencing depth was expected to affect the degree of clonotype sharing among donors. Estimated clonotype richness was generally larger for naive than for memory subsets. Even with the large sequencing depth, rarefaction of the sorted-subset datasets indicated that sequencing was incomplete. Sharing across a few donors was observed for around 5% of naive CD4, less than 4% of naive CD8, over 2% of memory CD4, and roughly 0.43% of memory CD8 clonotypes. Sampling was restricted to blood, and TCR repertoires in tissue are likely to differ from TCR repertoires in blood. Clonotypes shared by all four sorted-subset donors showed higher generation probabilities than non-shared clonotypes.

A remark on this clone: What antigen it recognizes has not been identified. Base qualities are missing; no much larger clone stands one base away.

CD8 naive samples were obtained by positive selection for CCR7 among CD45RO-negative cells, yielding a CD45RA+CCR7+ population from which TemRA cells were excluded. The donors were healthy, HIV-negative adults with no recently reported acute infections or vaccinations. Every donor was a Caucasian adult living in Nashville, Tennessee, USA. Blood was collected by leukapheresis, and PBMCs were isolated by Ficoll-Histopaque density gradient centrifugation and then cryopreserved in liquid nitrogen vapor phase. Purity and quantity of every magnetically sorted T cell population were checked by analytical flow cytometry. Each sorted fraction had its genomic DNA isolated and then quantified by UV absorbance on a Nanodrop 2000c.

The clonotype comes from a man aged 18 to 29 in good health. This chain joins TRBV5-5 to TRBJ1-1, with 7 bases in between that match TRBD1. The sequenced material came from naive CD8+ T cells sorted from blood. The intended sense of this specimen's cell subset or site label: CD45RA+CCR7+. The CDR3 protein: CASSSEQGKSEAFF. The nucleotides are TGTGCCAGCAGCTCAGAACAGGGGAAGTCTGAAGCTTTCTTT. With the portions outside the CDR3 filled from the reference TRBV5-5 and TRBJ1-1 genes, the complete variable region becomes DAGVTQSPTHLIKTRGQQVTLRCSPISGHKSVSWYQQVLGQGPQFIFQYYEKEERGRGNFPDRFSARQFPNYSSELNVNALLLGDSALYLCASSSEQGKSEAFFGQGTRLTVV.